The entry below describes one TCR beta chain. The data derive from a study of blood T cell repertoires in COVID-19. About the research overall: Donors in the United States, Italy and Spain gave samples during acute or convalescent COVID-19.

Source study methods: Quantification of nucleated cells was approximated via reference gene primer amplification. Here immunoSEQ multiplex PCR was the method, and the copy in TCRdb shows in-frame clones only, minus some. V and J calls and clone size come straight from that table; D and trimming were deduced from the DNA. This table holds around 310,000 clones, roughly 89% found once. There are 13 residues in the CDR3. The germline V and J ends were trimmed by 8 bases and 8 bases, with 16 bases remaining between them. Germline V lookup: CDR1 MDHEN, CDR2 SYDVKM. The sequence was obtained from a woman in her 40s with COVID-19, enrolled during active disease. This chain joins TRBV28 and TRBJ2-1; a possible D gene is TRBD1 (6 bases). The sequenced material came from peripheral blood. The CDR3 coding sequence is TGTGCCAGCTATGGACAGTTTTTAGATGAGCAGTTCTTC. Translation gives CASYGQFLDEQFF.